This T cell receptor beta chain was sequenced during a study of T cells expressing NK-cell markers. Points from the study as a whole: Among a few donors, these clonotypes also ranked first in the CD3+CD56-NKG2C+ fraction.

No DNA is given; TCRdb re-called the 5' RACE reads and lists each CDR3 protein once. The listing records around 380,000 distinct CDR3 sequences. A note on this clonotype: Its antigen is currently unknown.

CDR3 length: 17 amino acids. Germline loops: CDR1 MGHRA, CDR2 YSYEKL. The chain recombines TRBV4-1 with TRBJ1-4; TCRdb designates TRBD1, a call that cannot be tested without DNA. The TCR was taken from a woman between 45 and 65 years old in good health. Sample: blood T cells: a sorted CD56 or NKG2C T cell subset, CD4+ or CD8+ T cells, or bulk PBMC T cells (not recorded which). CDR3 sequence reads: CASSHRGQGSTNEKLFF.